This TCR beta chain was captured in a study of OX40 agonist ivuxolimab in advanced cancers. For the study at large: Around 40% of patients had received prior checkpoint inhibitor therapy.

Study results and limitations: Determination of antigen specificity was not performed for the expanded peripheral T cells. Averaged across samples, CD8+ T cells carried more expanded clones than CD4+ did. Low normalized T-cell clonal expansion was also seen in some nonresponders.

The germline V gene encodes CDR1 SEHNR and CDR2 FQNEAQ (reference sequence). This CDR3 has 13 amino acids. Trimming stripped 5 bases from V and 5 bases from J, with 12 bases between. Assay used: immunoSEQ multiplex PCR; TCRdb lists only in-frame clones, some missing. The table has 15,000 to 20,000 clones, around 67% seen once. Note on this clone: Its antigen is not identified.

This sequence originates from an adult with an advanced solid tumor such as melanoma, head and neck, liver or kidney cancer. The sample here was CD4+ or CD8+ T cells sorted from blood, taken in a trial of the OX40 agonist ivuxolimab. The V gene is TRBV7-9, the J gene TRBJ2-5; D possibly corresponds to TRBD2 (5 bases). CDR3 in amino acids: CASSPDRGETQYF. As DNA, the CDR3 is TGTGCCAGCAGCCCAGACCGAGGGGAGACCCAGTACTTC.